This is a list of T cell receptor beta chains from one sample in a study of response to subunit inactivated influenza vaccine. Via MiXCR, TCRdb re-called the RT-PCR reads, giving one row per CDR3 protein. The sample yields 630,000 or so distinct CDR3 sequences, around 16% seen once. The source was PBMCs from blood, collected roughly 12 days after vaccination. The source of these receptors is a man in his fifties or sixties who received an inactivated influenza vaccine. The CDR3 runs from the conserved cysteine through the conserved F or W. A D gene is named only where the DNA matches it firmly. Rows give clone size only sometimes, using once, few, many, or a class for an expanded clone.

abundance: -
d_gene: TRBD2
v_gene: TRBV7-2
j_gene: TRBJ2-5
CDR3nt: TGTGCCAGCAGCGTTAGCGGGGGGGCACTCGGAGAGACCCAGTACTTC
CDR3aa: CASSVSGGALGETQYF

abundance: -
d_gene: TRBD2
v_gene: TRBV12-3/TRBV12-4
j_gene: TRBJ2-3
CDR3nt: TGTGCCAGCAGGGGGGGACTAGCGGCGCAGTATTTT
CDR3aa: CASRGGLAAQYF

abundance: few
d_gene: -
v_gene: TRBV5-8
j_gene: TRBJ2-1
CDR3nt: TGTGCCAGCAGCTTGCGAGCAACATGGTACAATGAGCAGTTCTTC
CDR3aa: CASSLRATWYNEQFF

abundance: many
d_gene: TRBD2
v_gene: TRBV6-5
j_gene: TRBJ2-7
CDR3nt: TGTGCCAGCAGTTACTCGGGGGGGAGGGAGCAGTACTTC
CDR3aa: CASSYSGGREQYF

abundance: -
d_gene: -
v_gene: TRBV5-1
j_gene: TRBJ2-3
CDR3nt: TGCGCCAGCAGCTGGACCGGGACAGCGGGCCGGACAGATACGCAGTATTTT
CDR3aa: CASSWTGTAGRTDTQYF

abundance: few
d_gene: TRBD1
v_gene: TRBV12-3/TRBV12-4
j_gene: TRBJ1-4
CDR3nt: TGTGCCAGCAGCTACCGGGAGGGGGCCCTTGAAAAACTGTTTTTT
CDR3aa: CASSYREGALEKLFF

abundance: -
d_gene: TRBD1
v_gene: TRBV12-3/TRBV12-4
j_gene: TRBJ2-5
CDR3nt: TGTGCCAGCACCTCCGGGACAGGGGGCGGCGAGACCCAGTACTTC
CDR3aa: CASTSGTGGGETQYF

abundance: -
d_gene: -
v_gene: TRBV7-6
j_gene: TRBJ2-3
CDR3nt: TGTGCCAGCAGCTCGACCCCCACAGGCACAGATACGCAGTATTTT
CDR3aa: CASSSTPTGTDTQYF

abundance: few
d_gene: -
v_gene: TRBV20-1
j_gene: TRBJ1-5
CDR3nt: TGCAGTGCTAGAGATAGCGGCTATAGCAATCAGCCCCAGCATTTT
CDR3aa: CSARDSGYSNQPQHF

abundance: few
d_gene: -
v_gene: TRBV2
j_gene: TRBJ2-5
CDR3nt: TGTGCCAGCAGTCCGCAGGGTATTGTAGAGACCCAGTACTTC
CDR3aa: CASSPQGIVETQYF

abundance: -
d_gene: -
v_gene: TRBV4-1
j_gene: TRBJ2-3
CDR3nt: TGCGCCAGCAGCCTGGACAGAAGCGTAGATACGCAGTATTTT
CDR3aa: CASSLDRSVDTQYF

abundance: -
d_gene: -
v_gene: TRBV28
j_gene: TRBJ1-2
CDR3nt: TGTGCCAGCAGTCCGCTCAGGGGCGCCGCTAACTATGGCTACACCTTC
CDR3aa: CASSPLRGAANYGYTF

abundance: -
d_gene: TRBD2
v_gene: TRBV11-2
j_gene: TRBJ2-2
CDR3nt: TGTGCCAGCAGCTTAAGTTCGGCGGGAGGGAGCACCGGGGAGCTGTTTTTT
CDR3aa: CASSLSSAGGSTGELFF

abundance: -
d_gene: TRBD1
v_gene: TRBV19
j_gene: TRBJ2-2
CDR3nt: TGTGCCAGTAGTGCTCGCGGACAGGCGAACACCGGGGAGCTGTTTTTT
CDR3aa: CASSARGQANTGELFF

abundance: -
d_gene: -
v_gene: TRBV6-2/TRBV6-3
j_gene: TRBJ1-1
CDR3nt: TGTGCCAGCAGTGGGCTCAAGGGCAGGGCGAACACTGAAGCTTTCTTT
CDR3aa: CASSGLKGRANTEAFF

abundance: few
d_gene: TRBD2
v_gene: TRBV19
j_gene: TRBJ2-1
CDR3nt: TGTGCCAGTAGTATGGAGGCGGGAGGACATCAGCAGTTCTTC
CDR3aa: CASSMEAGGHQQFF

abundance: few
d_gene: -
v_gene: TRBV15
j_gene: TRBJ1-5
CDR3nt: TGTGCCACCAGCAGAGGTCGGCCCAACGAACCCCAGCATTTT
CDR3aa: CATSRGRPNEPQHF

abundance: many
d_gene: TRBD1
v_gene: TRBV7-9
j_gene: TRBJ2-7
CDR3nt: TGTGCCAGCAGCAGGACAGGGGACAACGAGCAGTACTTC
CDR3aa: CASSRTGDNEQYF

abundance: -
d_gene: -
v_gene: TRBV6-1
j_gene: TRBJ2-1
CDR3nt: TGTGCCAGCAGCCCCCCAGCCGGGGCAGCCATCTGGAATGAGCAGTTCTTC
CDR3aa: CASSPPAGAAIWNEQFF

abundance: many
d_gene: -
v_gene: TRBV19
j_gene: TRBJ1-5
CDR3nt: TGTGCCAGTAGTAGACAGGACCTTAGCAATCAGCCCCAGCATTTT
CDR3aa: CASSRQDLSNQPQHF

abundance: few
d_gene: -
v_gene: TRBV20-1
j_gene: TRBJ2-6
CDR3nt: TGCAGTGCTAGGGGGACTGGGGCCAACGTCCTGACTTTC
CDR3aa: CSARGTGANVLTF

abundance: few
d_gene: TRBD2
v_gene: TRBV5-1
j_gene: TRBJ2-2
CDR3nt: TGCGCCAGCAGCTTTTCTGCTAGCGGGTCCGGGGAGCTGTTTTTT
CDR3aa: CASSFSASGSGELFF

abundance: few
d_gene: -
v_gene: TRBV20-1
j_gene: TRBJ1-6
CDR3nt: TGCAGTGCTAGGGACGGGAGTAATTATTCACCCCTCCACTTT
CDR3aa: CSARDGSNYSPLHF

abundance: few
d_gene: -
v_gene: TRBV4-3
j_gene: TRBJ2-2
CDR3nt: TGCGCCAGCAGCCTCGAATTACAGCCCTCAAACACCGGGGAGCTGTTTTTT
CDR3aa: CASSLELQPSNTGELFF

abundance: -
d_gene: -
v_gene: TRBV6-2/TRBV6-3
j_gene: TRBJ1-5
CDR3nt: TGTGCCAGCTCCGGTGGTGGGCCCCAGCATTTT
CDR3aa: CASSGGGPQHF

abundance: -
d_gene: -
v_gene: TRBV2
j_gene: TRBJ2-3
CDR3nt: TGTGCCAGCAGGGGGTGGGACGCAGCAGATACGCAGTATTTT
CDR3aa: CASRGWDAADTQYF

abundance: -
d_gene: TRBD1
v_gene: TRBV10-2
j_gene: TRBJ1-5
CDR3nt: TGCGCCAGCAGGGGACAGGGGAGTCAGCCCCAGCATTTT
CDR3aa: CASRGQGSQPQHF

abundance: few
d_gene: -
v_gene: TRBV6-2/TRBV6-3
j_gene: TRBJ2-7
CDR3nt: TGTGCCAGCAGTGGACTGGGACCCTACGAGCAGTACTTC
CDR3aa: CASSGLGPYEQYF

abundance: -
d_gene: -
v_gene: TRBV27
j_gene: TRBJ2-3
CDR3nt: TGTGCCAGCAGTACCAGACAGAAAACGGGTACGCAGTATTTT
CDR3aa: CASSTRQKTGTQYF

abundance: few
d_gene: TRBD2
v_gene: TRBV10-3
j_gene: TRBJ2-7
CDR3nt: TGTGCCATCAGACCTACCCCCTCCCTAGCGGGAGGGCCCTACGAGCAGTACTTC
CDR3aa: CAIRPTPSLAGGPYEQYF

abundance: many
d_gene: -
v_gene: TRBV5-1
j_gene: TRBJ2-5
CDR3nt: TGCGCCAGCAGCTACCAAGACAGGCTCCAAGAGACCCAGTACTTC
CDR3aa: CASSYQDRLQETQYF